These T cell receptor beta chains were read from a single sample in a study of blood T cell repertoires in COVID-19. Sequencing used immunoSEQ multiplex PCR; TCRdb keeps in-frame clones, though not all of them. The sample holds hundreds of thousands of clones, 85% to 90% seen once. What was sequenced was PBMCs or T cells enriched from blood (not recorded which). The receptors were gathered from a man aged 30 to 39 who had recovered from COVID-19. Each CDR3 is given without its conserved first and last residue.

v_call	j_call	cdr3_aa
TRBV28	TRBJ1-4	ASSSPRQGTATNEKLF
TRBV6-5	TRBJ2-7	ASSYNSGSYEQY
TRBV18	TRBJ1-1	ASSPQGDALATEAF
TRBV7-9	TRBJ2-7	ASSWTSGSYEQY
TRBV4-2	TRBJ2-5	ASSQDGGRAWETQY
TRBV6-2/TRBV6-3	TRBJ2-1	ASSFRDLKYNEQF
TRBV10-3	TRBJ2-5	AISESTKTGKETQY
TRBV7-9	TRBJ2-5	ASSLASGRRGETQY
TRBV30	TRBJ1-3	AWATGSGNTIY
TRBV21-1	TRBJ2-7	ASRSGQPYEQY
TRBV5-1	TRBJ1-2	ASSESGVNYGYT
TRBV28	TRBJ1-2	ASSRDRGAPYGYT
TRBV5-1	TRBJ2-5	ASASRAQETQY
TRBV19	TRBJ2-1	ASSIPPADEQF
TRBV3-1/TRBV3-2	TRBJ1-5	ASSQDGGLGQPQH
TRBV7-2	TRBJ2-1	ASSWTSGMYNEQF
TRBV10-3	TRBJ1-1	AIRQGGAEAF
TRBV5-1	TRBJ1-1	ASSPIQRQNTEAF
TRBV6-4	TRBJ2-1	ASSGTSGKGYNEQF
TRBV5-1	TRBJ2-5	ASSDISGGETQY
TRBV7-9	TRBJ2-7	ASSLNGNEQY
TRBV19	TRBJ1-5	ASSPAVDQPQH
TRBV7-9	TRBJ1-2	ASSLQGRVDGYT
TRBV7-9	TRBJ2-1	ASSLILSSSYNEQF
TRBV7-9	TRBJ1-1	ASSLAGGREAF
TRBV13	TRBJ1-1	ASSYTVGGYEAF
TRBV30	TRBJ2-2	AWSVLTNTGELF
TRBV28	TRBJ2-2	ASSPAVLPGELF
TRBV3-1/TRBV3-2	TRBJ2-7	ASSQGYAGVEQY
TRBV7-2	TRBJ1-4	ASSLRDIRGEKLF
TRBV29-1	TRBJ2-7	SISPSGDEQY
TRBV18	TRBJ2-3	ASSPASGNTDTQY
TRBV27	TRBJ1-2	ASSLGTGPVSGYT
TRBV24-1	TRBJ2-6	ATSIGTLSSGANVLT
TRBV28	TRBJ1-2	ASSLRGPSYGYT
TRBV6-1	TRBJ1-2	ASSEEGAGYGYT
TRBV20-1	TRBJ2-3	SASISDTQY
TRBV6-5	TRBJ2-7	ASSRSDRGYEQY
TRBV6-5	TRBJ1-1	ASSYGEGDTEAF
TRBV19	TRBJ1-1	ASSAPSSPEGVRAF
TRBV7-9	TRBJ1-3	ASSPGGSSGNTIY
TRBV10-3	TRBJ1-1	AISESRAEAF
TRBV28	TRBJ1-3	ASSLTGISSGNTIY
TRBV27	TRBJ2-2	ASRRTSGSGELF
TRBV6-5	TRBJ1-4	ASSQTGVSEKLF
TRBV7-2	TRBJ1-5	ASSLGGEVIF
TRBV7-9	TRBJ2-7	ASSPLRQGINEQY
TRBV30	TRBJ2-7	AWKLASSYEQY
TRBV30	TRBJ2-3	AWSSRGDTQY
TRBV24-1	TRBJ2-3	ATSLAGGSSDTQY
TRBV27	TRBJ1-6	ASSLQWAYGNSPLH
TRBV23-1	TRBJ2-2	ASSRVVVQRQGASGELF
TRBV5-1	TRBJ1-6	ASSSTYVGGNSPLH
TRBV27	TRBJ2-1	ASSYTGYSYNEQF
TRBV11-2	TRBJ2-3	ASTQGQGQYDTQY